These 9 T cell receptor beta chains originate from one sample sequenced in a study of immune evolution from preneoplasia to lung adenocarcinoma. The repertoire was sequenced with immunoSEQ multiplex PCR; TCRdb's copy has only in-frame clones and lacks some. The repertoire has tens of thousands of clones, roughly 70% of them found once; the top ten carry under 7%. Sequenced input: FFPE invasive lung adenocarcinoma tissue. The receptors were sampled from a person in their sixties with invasive lung adenocarcinoma. Some clones in this sample may be carry-over from other donors' samples.

The V call is TRBV6-5, the J call TRBJ1-2; 9 bases agree with TRBD1. The V gene's germline CDR1 is MNHEY and CDR2 SVGAGI. The CDR3 length is 15 residues. V gave up 0 bases and J gave up 7 bases; unmatched junction bases: 6. For the CDR3, the DNA is TGTGCCAGCAGTTACTCGACGGGACAGGGTGTTGGCTACACCTTC. This sequence encodes CASSYSTGQGVGYTF.

This clone is medium-sized within its sample. The V and J genes are TRBV7-9 and TRBJ1-3, with D unresolved. Germline V gene lookup returns CDR1 SEHNR and CDR2 FQNEAQ (reference sequence). Trimming stripped 5 bases from V and 2 bases from J, with 13 bases between. The CDR3 totals 15 residues. In DNA form, the CDR3 reads TGTGCCAGCAGCCCTTCTGCCAAGGCTGGAAACACCATATATTTT. It encodes CASSPSAKAGNTIYF.

This chain links TRBV7-9 with TRBJ1-1; D remains ambiguous. The CDR3 extends over 11 amino acids. Germline CDR1 and CDR2: SEHNR and FQNEAQ (reference sequence). The ends were cut back, 5 bases at V and 7 bases at J, with 8 bases in the middle. The CDR3, as DNA: TGTGCCAGCAGCAGGGAGTATGAAGCTTTCTTT. Translation gives CASSREYEAFF.

The chain employs TRBV6-6 and TRBJ2-7; TRBD2 matches at 8 bases. CDR3 length: 14 residues. The V gene end was trimmed by 0 bases and the J gene end by 2 bases; junction bases not matched to a gene: 0. CDR1 MNHNY and CDR2 SVGAGI come from the germline V gene (reference sequence). In DNA form, the CDR3 reads TGTGCCAGCAGTTACTCGGGACTAGCCTACGAGCAGTACTTC. Its protein is CASSYSGLAYEQYF.

DNA for the CDR3: TGTGCCAGCAGCCAAGATGAGGCAGCGGAGACCCAGTACTTC. Its translation is CASSQDEAAETQYF. The V call is TRBV4-2, the J call TRBJ2-5; D call uncertain. Looked up from germline, CDR1 is LGHNA and CDR2 is YNFKEQ. This CDR3 comprises 14 residues. V lost 0 bases, J lost 5 bases, and 10 bases lay in between.

V usage is TRBV18 and J usage is TRBJ2-7; D is undetermined. Germline values: CDR1 KGHSH, CDR2 LQKENI. The CDR3 is 14 residues long. V was clipped by 2 bases and J by 3 bases, with 11 bases between them. The CDR3 DNA is TGTGCCAGCTCACCAATCATTCGAAACTACGAGCAGTACTTC. It yields the protein CASSPIIRNYEQYF.

The chain carries TRBV10-3 and TRBJ1-5; D unresolved. The CDR3 extends over 14 amino acids. CDR1 is ENHRY and CDR2 is SYGVKD in the germline V gene. V was trimmed by 0 bases and J by 4 bases, leaving 7 bases between them. CDR3 amino acids: CAISESNGNQPQHF. The CDR3, as DNA: TGTGCCATCAGTGAGTCGAACGGTAATCAGCCCCAGCATTTT.

The chain combines TRBV7-2 with TRBJ2-2, with no clear D. V was clipped by 8 bases and J by 0 bases, with 10 bases between them. The CDR3 has 14 residues. CDR1 and CDR2 from the germline V gene are SGHTA and FQGNSA. The CDR3 region has the DNA TGTGCCAGCCGGAACAGCGCGAACACCGGGGAGCTGTTTTTT. Its translation is CASRNSANTGELFF.

The chain joins TRBV11-3 to TRBJ2-1; the D call may be TRBD1 or TRBD2 (5 bases each). V lost 1 base and J lost 7, with 20 bases in between. This CDR3 has 17 amino acids. CDR1 is SGHNT and CDR2 is YENEEA in the germline V gene. The CDR3 DNA is TGTGCCAGCAGCTTAGGGCGCGGCGGGCCCAAGGGGAATGAGCAGTTCTTC. It codes for CASSLGRGGPKGNEQFF.